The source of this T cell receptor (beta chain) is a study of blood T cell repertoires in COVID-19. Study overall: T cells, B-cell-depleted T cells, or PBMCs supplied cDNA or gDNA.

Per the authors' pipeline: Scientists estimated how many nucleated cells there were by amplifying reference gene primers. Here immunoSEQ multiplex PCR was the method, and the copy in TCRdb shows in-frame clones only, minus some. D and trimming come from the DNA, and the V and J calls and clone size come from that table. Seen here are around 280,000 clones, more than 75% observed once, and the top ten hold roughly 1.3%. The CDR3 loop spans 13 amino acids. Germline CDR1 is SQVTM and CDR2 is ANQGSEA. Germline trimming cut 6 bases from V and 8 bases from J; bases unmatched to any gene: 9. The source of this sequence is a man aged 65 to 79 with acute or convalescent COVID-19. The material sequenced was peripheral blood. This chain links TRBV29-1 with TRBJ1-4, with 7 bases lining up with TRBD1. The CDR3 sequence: CSVNAGGNEKLFF. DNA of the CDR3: TGCAGCGTGAATGCAGGGGGAAACGAAAAACTGTTTTTT.